The source of this T cell receptor beta chain is a study of cytomegalovirus exposure and HLA in healthy donors. Whole-study context: A previous analysis identified approximately 110 million unique TCR beta sequences derived from 180 million or so T cells.

Points from the study as a whole: Researchers left out some V segments, among them TRBV6-2 and TRBV6-3, as indistinguishable. For most TCR beta V segments, an earlier analysis put the productive rate at about 90% or about 30% of the time. Both high specificity and high sensitivity reportedly marked the classifier's diagnosis of cytomegalovirus status.

The CDR3 has 13 residues. With 6 bases clipped from V and 1 base from J, the junction kept 1 base outside the gene matches. The germline CDR1 and CDR2 sequences are ENHRY and SYGVKD. PCR involved 60 Vbeta and 13 Jbeta primers. The assay was immunoSEQ multiplex PCR, and TCRdb's table has in-frame clones only and misses some. The table has some 170,000 clones, roughly 77% seen once; the top ten hold 4.7%. This clone was observed a few times. The antigen is unknown. This same CDR3 is encoded by further DNA sequences in the sample. Sequenced sample: PBMCs. The TCR sequence derives from a man younger than 35 in good health and CMV-seropositive. The chain has TRBV10-3 and TRBJ2-5, with TRBD1 matching 8 bases. In DNA form, the CDR3 reads TGTGCCATCAGCGACAGGGGCCAAGAGACCCAGTACTTC. Translation gives CAISDRGQETQYF.